The subject of this entry is one T cell receptor beta chain. Its specificity is not known. This specimen belongs to a study of response to subunit inactivated influenza vaccine. Study-level findings and limits: Authors suggested that a seasonal influenza vaccination recruits few new T cells each time.

TCRdb reanalysed the RT-PCR reads using MiXCR and keeps one entry per CDR3 protein. This sample has approximately 500,000 distinct CDR3 sequences, with around 15% found just once. This CDR3 spans 13 amino acids. The V and J ends lost 11 bases and 8 bases respectively, with 21 bases between them. This chain connects TRBV12-3 or TRBV12-4 to TRBJ1-1, with D possibly TRBD1 on 6 matching bases. The sample consisted of PBMCs from blood, taken 12 days after vaccination. The receptor was derived from a man in his forties or fifties who received an inactivated influenza vaccine. In DNA, the CDR3 is TGTGCCGTAACACGGACAGTCGCAGCAGAAGCTTTCTTT. Its translation is CAVTRTVAAEAFF.